What follows describes a single TCR beta chain. The antigen is undetermined. One junction end does not reproduce the germline sequence, and a read error may be involved. The same CDR3 also results from other DNA sequences found in this sample. This sample is part of a study of OX40 agonist ivuxolimab in advanced cancers. Study outcomes and limitations: Undetermined was the antigen specificity of the expanded peripheral T cells.

Looked up from germline, CDR1 is SGHRS and CDR2 is YFSETQ. The CDR3 totals 15 residues. The repertoire was sequenced with immunoSEQ multiplex PCR; TCRdb's copy has only in-frame clones and lacks some. The data hold under 95,000 clones, with roughly nine tenths observed a single time. Systemic immunosuppression or a history of autoimmune disease excluded patients. The source material was CD4+ or CD8+ T cells sorted from blood, sampled in a trial of the OX40 agonist ivuxolimab. This TCR was recovered from an adult with an advanced solid tumor such as melanoma, head and neck, liver or kidney cancer. The chain has TRBV5-1 and TRBJ1-1, with no clear D. The chain's CDR3 is CASSLSGSPNTEAFF. In DNA, the CDR3 is TGCGCCAGCAGCTTATCCGGGTCTCCGAACACTGAAGCCTTCTTT.